This T cell receptor beta chain was sequenced during a study of tissue T cells after allogeneic stem cell transplantation. Notes on the study in general: Blood and spleen captured only part of the tissue TCR repertoire.

Some clones are missing from TCRdb's copy, which holds only in-frame ones; the method was immunoSEQ multiplex PCR. The sample lists just over 9,000 clones, just over 55% seen once, with 15% to 20% in the top ten. As for this clone: Its specificity is unknown.

The germline V gene has CDR1 MNHEY and CDR2 SMNVEV (reference sequence). V lost 6 bases, J lost 5 bases, and 6 bases stayed unmatched. There are 14 residues in the CDR3. The chain couples TRBV27 to TRBJ2-7, with 11 bases identical to TRBD1. This sample comprised tissue from the jejunum, obtained at autopsy. The receptor comes from a female donor over 55 with lung cancer. The CDR3 region has the DNA TGTGCCAGCAGGGACAGGGGGCGCGTAGACGAGCAGTACTTC. Residues: CASRDRGRVDEQYF.